This T cell receptor (beta chain) was sequenced during a study of T cell responses to AZD1222 COVID-19 vaccine. Study results and caveats: Spike was spanned by vaccine-associated CD4 TCRs, with dominance at 160-218 and 743-854. Repertoire collection took place solely once the T cell response had peaked. Clonal diversity was possibly underestimated, and the donors were mostly white British, with more females.

The protocol was immunoSEQ multiplex PCR, while the TCRdb copy is restricted to in-frame clones and leaves out a portion. The table shows more than 150,000 clones, with approximately 90% occurring only once. CDR1 and CDR2 from the germline V gene are MGHRA and YSYEKL. This CDR3 region has 13 residues. Trimming left V 1 base short and J 6 bases short, with 9 bases between. Concerning this clone: Its target is not known.

The gene calls are TRBV4-1 and TRBJ1-2; D gene ambiguous. The clonotype originates from an adult who received the AZD1222 COVID-19 vaccine. The sequenced sample was peripheral blood, obtained 28 days after the second AZD1222 dose. DNA of the CDR3: TGCGCCAGCAGCCAAGTTCTCCGGGATGGCTACACCTTC. Protein product: CASSQVLRDGYTF.